The 17 T cell receptor beta chains below come from one sample, sequenced in a study of Ad26.COV2.S vaccination and SARS-CoV-2 variants. Treatment noted: about 20 received Ad26.COV2.S at low or high dose, single or two shots; five or six received placebo; per-sample allocation not given. Each sample was drawn 63 days after the first injection (of vaccine or placebo). Libraries were prepared by immunoSEQ multiplex PCR; TCRdb keeps only in-frame clonotypes and omits some of them. The data show more than 300,000 clones, with 86% seen just once and 1.5% to 2% held by the top ten. The sequencing used peripheral blood, collected in a trial of Ad26.COV2.S vaccine versus placebo. These receptors all come from a person aged 18-65 years who received the Ad26.COV2.S COVID-19 vaccine or a placebo.

The rearrangement joins TRBV12-3 or TRBV12-4 to TRBJ1-5; D remains ambiguous. The germline V and J ends were trimmed by 5 bases and 5 bases, with 10 bases remaining between them. The length of the CDR3 is 13 residues. Written as DNA, the CDR3 is TGTGCCAGCAGTACTCAGGACGATCAGCCCCAGCATTTT. Translating it yields CASSTQDDQPQHF.

This clone was counted between two and nine times. The chain carries TRBV7-2 and TRBJ2-7; maybe TRBD2 (7 bases). Trimming removed 5 bases at V and 2 bases at J, with 13 bases between. CDR1 and CDR2 from the germline V gene are SGHTA and FQGNSA. The CDR3 length is 14 residues. In DNA form, the CDR3 reads TGTGCCAGCAGCCTAACGGGGGGCACCTACGAGCAGTACTTC. Protein sequence: CASSLTGGTYEQYF.

The genes are TRBV29-1 and TRBJ1-1; TRBD1 might be the D (6 bases). The CDR3 has 15 residues. Per the germline V gene, CDR1 is SQVTM and CDR2 is ANQGSEA. V lost 6 bases and J 0 bases, leaving 17 bases between the germline ends. For the CDR3, the DNA is TGCAGCGTGGGGACATCGACTATCATGAACACTGAAGCTTTCTTT. It specifies CSVGTSTIMNTEAFF. The full variable domain, rest sourced from reference TRBV29-1 and TRBJ1-1, is SAVISQKPSRDICQRGTSLTIQCQVDSQVTMMFWYRQQPGQSLTLIATANQGSEATYESGFVIDKFPISRPNLTFSTLTVSNMSPEDSSIYLCSVGTSTIMNTEAFFGQGTRLTVV.

The V call is TRBV6-1, the J call TRBJ1-5, with 10 positions matching TRBD1. This CDR3 has 18 residues. Germline lookup yields CDR1 MNHNS and CDR2 SASEGT. V dropped 4 bases and J dropped 0; count of bases not matched to a gene: 9. The DNA for the CDR3 is TGTGCCAGCAGTGTTTGGACAGGGGGATACCTTAGCAATCAGCCCCAGCATTTT. Its translation is CASSVWTGGYLSNQPQHF.

The chain uses TRBV5-1 and TRBJ2-1; D is unresolved. Germline CDR1 is SGHRS and CDR2 is YFSETQ. V lost 0 bases, J lost 6 bases, and 13 bases lay in between. This CDR3 is 15 amino acids long. The CDR3 DNA is TGCGCCAGCAGCTTGGAGGTTAGAGTTCGCAATGAGCAGTTCTTC. It yields the protein CASSLEVRVRNEQFF.

The J gene is TRBJ1-1, the V gene TRBV30, with 12 bases identical to TRBD1. Germline CDR1 and CDR2: GTSNPN and SVGIG (reference sequence). J gave up 7 bases and V 4 bases, and 4 bases lay outside the gene matches. This CDR3 is built from 13 residues. The CDR3: CAWTGTGGHEAFF. The CDR3 coding sequence is TGTGCCTGGACCGGGACAGGGGGCCATGAAGCTTTCTTT.

This clone was seen once. The rearrangement joins TRBV30 to TRBJ1-4; 8 nucleotides agree with TRBD1. Germline V gene data show CDR1 as GTSNPN and CDR2 as SVGIG (reference sequence). The junction had 7 bases not matched to a gene; V was cut back by 0 bases and J by 7 bases. The CDR3 length is 15 residues. In DNA, the CDR3 is TGTGCCTGGAGTGTACCAGGGGGCGCGTCTGAAAAACTGTTTTTT. It translates to CAWSVPGGASEKLFF.

In the case of this clone: Other DNA sequences in the sample encode the same CDR3. This sequence joins TRBV2 and TRBJ1-1, with TRBD1 identical over 7 bases. The CDR3 has 14 residues. With V trimmed by 6 bases and J by 1 base, 5 bases remained unmatched. Germline assignment: CDR1 SNHLY and CDR2 FYNNEI. In DNA, the CDR3 is TGTGCCAGCAGCAGACAGGGATCGAACACTGAAGCTTTCTTT. This encodes CASSRQGSNTEAFF. Complete variable domain (other parts from reference TRBV2 and TRBJ1-1): EPEVTQTPSHQVTQMGQEVILRCVPISNHLYFYWYRQILGQKVEFLVSFYNNEISEKSEIFDDQFSVERPDGSNFTLKIRSTKLEDSAMYFCASSRQGSNTEAFFGQGTRLTVV.

The gene calls are TRBV2 and TRBJ1-1, with 7 bases matching TRBD1. V lost 2 bases, J lost 6 bases, and 3 bases stayed unmatched. Germline V gene lookup returns CDR1 SNHLY and CDR2 FYNNEI. This CDR3 has 13 residues. CDR3 protein: CASSERQGAEAFF. CDR3 sequence (DNA): TGTGCCAGCAGTGAACGGCAGGGGGCTGAAGCTTTCTTT.

The chain is built from TRBV6-2 or TRBV6-3 and TRBJ2-5; D perhaps matches TRBD2 (7 bases). Trimming took 2 bases from V and 1 from J, leaving 14 bases between them. Germline V gene data show CDR1 as MNHEY and CDR2 as SVGEGT. The length of the CDR3 is 16 residues. The CDR3 loop reads CASSYGAGAIQETQYF. In nucleotides, the CDR3 is TGTGCCAGCAGTTACGGTGCGGGGGCGATCCAAGAGACCCAGTACTTC.

The rearrangement uses TRBV2 and TRBJ1-5; 9 nucleotides agree with TRBD1. This CDR3 region has 15 residues. The germline V gene has CDR1 SNHLY and CDR2 FYNNEI. With V trimmed by 7 bases and J by 2 bases, 6 bases remained unmatched. CDR3: CASTTGGGGNQPQHF. CDR3 nucleotides: TGTGCCAGCACAACAGGGGGCGGAGGCAATCAGCCCCAGCATTTT. Full variable domain (rest looked up from reference TRBV2 and TRBJ1-5): EPEVTQTPSHQVTQMGQEVILRCVPISNHLYFYWYRQILGQKVEFLVSFYNNEISEKSEIFDDQFSVERPDGSNFTLKIRSTKLEDSAMYFCASTTGGGGNQPQHFGDGTRLSIL.

This chain connects TRBV2 to TRBJ2-1, with 8 bases matching TRBD2. Germline loops: CDR1 SNHLY, CDR2 FYNNEI. The ends lost 6 bases at V and 8 bases at J; junction bases unmatched: 3. CDR3 size: 12 residues. The CDR3 here is CASRGLAHEQFF. CDR3 DNA sequence: TGTGCCAGCAGAGGACTAGCCCATGAGCAGTTCTTC.

This sequence joins TRBV4-1 and TRBJ1-2, with 10 bases identical to TRBD1. After removal of 2 bases from V and 7 bases from J, the junction contained 10 bases not matched to a gene. Germline CDR1 MGHRA, CDR2 YSYEKL. The CDR3 contains 16 residues. The CDR3 spells CASSQIAGTGVSGYTF. The CDR3 DNA follows: TGCGCCAGCAGCCAAATAGCCGGGACAGGGGTCTCTGGCTACACCTTC.

The chain combines TRBV18 with TRBJ2-5; D gene uncertain. The CDR3 has 15 residues. Trimming cost V 4 bases and J 3 bases, with 15 bases left between them. Germline V gene sequence: CDR1 KGHSH, CDR2 LQKENI. Here the CDR3 DNA reads TGTGCCAGCTCACTCTTCCACCCGACCGAAGAGACCCAGTACTTC. Its protein product is CASSLFHPTEETQYF.

CDR3 sequence: CASSVTGRGSTEAFF. The DNA for the CDR3 is TGTGCCAGCAGCGTTACAGGGCGAGGGAGCACTGAAGCTTTCTTT. The J gene is TRBJ1-1, the V gene TRBV9, with D tentatively TRBD1 (6 bases). CDR3 length equals 15 residues. Germline V gene lookup returns CDR1 SGDLS and CDR2 YYNGEE. Trimming cost V 2 bases and J 4 bases, with 15 bases left between them.

This clone occurred a few times. The chain joins TRBV5-1 to TRBJ2-7; 10 nucleotides match TRBD1. CDR1 SGHRS and CDR2 YFSETQ come from the germline V gene. This CDR3 region has 15 residues. Unmatched junction bases numbered 5, after V lost 0 bases and J lost 5 bases. The CDR3 here is CASSLAGQGGDEQYF. The DNA for the CDR3 is TGCGCCAGCAGCTTGGCCGGACAGGGGGGAGACGAGCAGTACTTC. The full variable domain, with the rest looked up from reference TRBV5-1 and TRBJ2-7, is KAGVTQTPRYLIKTRGQQVTLSCSPISGHRSVSWYQQTPGQGLQFLFEYFSETQRNKGNFPGRFSGRQFSNSRSEMNVSTLELGDSALYLCASSLAGQGGDEQYFGPGTRLTVT.

There are a few counts of this clone. As DNA, the CDR3 is TGCGCCAGCAGCTTGACGGTAGACACTGAAGCTTTCTTT. Residues: CASSLTVDTEAFF. The rearrangement links TRBV5-1 to TRBJ1-1; D gene uncertain. The CDR3 loop spans 13 amino acids. V was pared by 1 base and J by 3 bases, with 7 bases between. Germline CDR1 is SGHRS and CDR2 is YFSETQ.